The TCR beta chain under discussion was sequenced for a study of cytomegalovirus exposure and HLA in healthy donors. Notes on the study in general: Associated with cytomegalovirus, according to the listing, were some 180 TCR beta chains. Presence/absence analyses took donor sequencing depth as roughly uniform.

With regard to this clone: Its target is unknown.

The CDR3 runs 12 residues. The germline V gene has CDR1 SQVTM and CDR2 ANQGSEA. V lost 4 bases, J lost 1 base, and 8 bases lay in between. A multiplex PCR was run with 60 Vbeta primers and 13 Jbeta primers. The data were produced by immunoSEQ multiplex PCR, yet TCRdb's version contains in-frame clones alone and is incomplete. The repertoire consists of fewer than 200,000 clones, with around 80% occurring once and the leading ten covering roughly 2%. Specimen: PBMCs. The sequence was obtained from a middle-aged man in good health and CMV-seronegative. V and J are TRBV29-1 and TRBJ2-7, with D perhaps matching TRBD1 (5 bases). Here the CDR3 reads CSVVQVSYEQYF. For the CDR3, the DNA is TGCAGCGTTGTACAGGTATCCTACGAGCAGTACTTC.